The 8 T cell receptor beta chains reported below all come from one sample, sequenced in a study of a mutant IDH1 vaccine in newly diagnosed glioma. Profiled with immunoSEQ multiplex PCR; TCRdb holds only in-frame clones, not every one. The table includes tens of thousands of clones, more than 70% detected once. Stated time point: week 5, during vaccination. All doses held 300 ug of mutant IDH1 20-mer peptide, with topical imiquimod. Antigens for these TCRs are unknown. Sequenced here: PBMCs, sampled from a glioma patient whose treatment included an IDH1 peptide vaccine. The source of these receptors is a woman aged 40 to 50 with glioma.

This chain uses TRBV7-2 with TRBJ1-1; TRBD1 might be the D (5 bases). Germline CDR1 is SGHTA and CDR2 is FQGNSA. Trimming removed 1 base at V and 5 bases at J, with 11 bases between. This CDR3 region has 14 residues. As DNA, the CDR3 is TGTGCCAGCAGCTTAGGACACGGGGGAACTGAAGCTTTCTTT. This translates into CASSLGHGGTEAFF. The entire variable domain, with the rest obtained from reference TRBV7-2 and TRBJ1-1, is as follows: GAGVSQSPSNKVTEKGKDVELRCDPISGHTALYWYRQSLGQGLEFLIYFQGNSAPDKSGLPSDRFSAERTGGSVSTLTIQRTQQEDSAVYLCASSLGHGGTEAFFGQGTRLTVV.

The V gene is TRBV6-5, the J gene TRBJ1-6; possibly TRBD1 for D (6 bases). This CDR3 is 14 amino acids long. CDR1 is MNHEY and CDR2 is SVGAGI in the germline V gene. CDR3 nucleotides: TGTGCAGTCAAAGGGGGCTCCTATAATTCACCCCTCCACTTT. Encoded protein: CAVKGGSYNSPLHF.

The V and J genes are TRBV12-5 and TRBJ1-1; D is ambiguous. The CDR3 is 12 residues long. Germline assignment: CDR1 LGHNT and CDR2 FRNRAP. V lost 4 bases and J 6 bases, leaving 9 bases between the germline ends. The CDR3 nucleotides read TGTGCTAGTGGTTGGATGACCCCTGAAGCTTTCTTT. It translates to CASGWMTPEAFF.

This clone was recorded a few times. The V call is TRBV9, the J call TRBJ1-1, with 8 bases matching TRBD1. CDR3 length equals 15 residues. V lost 2 bases to trimming and J lost 4 bases; unmatched junction nucleotides: 7. CDR1 is SGDLS and CDR2 is YYNGEE in the germline V gene. Written as DNA, the CDR3 is TGTGCCAGCAGCGTCACGGGACAGGCGGTCACTGAAGCTTTCTTT. Its translation: CASSVTGQAVTEAFF.

This clone was observed once. This chain uses TRBV10-2 with TRBJ1-1, with no clear D. The V end lost 0 bases, the J end lost 5 bases, and 16 bases lay between the germline ends. CDR3 length equals 16 residues. Per germline, CDR1 WSHSY and CDR2 SAAADI. CDR3 sequence: CASSESYTRGKTEAFF. CDR3 bases: TGCGCCAGCAGTGAGTCATACACCCGGGGAAAGACTGAAGCTTTCTTT.

The chain recombines TRBV14 with TRBJ2-7; 7 nucleotides match TRBD2. This CDR3 is built from 13 residues. In germline, CDR1 is SGHDN, CDR2 FVKESK. V was clipped by 3 bases and J by 2 bases; unmatched bases: 1. In nucleotides, the CDR3 is TGTGCCAGCAGCCAGCGGGGGACCTACGAGCAGTACTTC. This translates into CASSQRGTYEQYF.

As DNA, the CDR3 is TGTGCCAGCAGCACAAGGGACCTGGGGGCTTCACCCCTCCACTTT. It is translated as CASSTRDLGASPLHF. The V gene is TRBV9, the J gene TRBJ1-6, with D possibly being TRBD1 (6 bases). Trimming shortened V by 4 bases and J by 9 bases, and 17 bases separated the two germline ends. Looked up from germline, CDR1 is SGDLS and CDR2 is YYNGEE. This CDR3 is built from 15 residues.

The rearrangement links TRBV27 to TRBJ1-1; D is perhaps TRBD1 (6 bases). CDR3 length equals 13 residues. V was shortened by 5 bases and J by 5 bases, with 12 bases between the two germline ends. Per germline, CDR1 MNHEY and CDR2 SMNVEV (reference sequence). CDR3 amino acids: CASSPGGGTEAFF. The CDR3 DNA is TGTGCCAGCAGTCCCGGAGGGGGGACTGAAGCTTTCTTT.